The clone carrying this T cell receptor beta chain was detected only a few times. What it binds is not known. The sample comes from a study of early T cells in non-severe SARS-CoV-2 infection. About the research overall: Alpha and beta chains were unpaired, from unsorted whole-blood bulk RNA.

Individual cDNA molecules each received unique molecular identifiers attached to them. TCRdb called the 5' RACE reads again in MiXCR, with one record for every CDR3 protein. The sample records about 70,000 distinct CDR3 sequences, approximately 10% being singletons. The V and J ends lost 4 bases and 4 bases respectively, with 10 bases between them. The germline V gene encodes CDR1 SEHNR and CDR2 FQNEAQ (reference sequence). The CDR3 has 13 amino acids. Study-wide findings and caveats: Matching against VDJdb likely underestimated virus-specific expansions, favoring anti-spike CD8.

The sequence derives from an adult who was a healthcare worker with PCR-confirmed SARS-CoV-2 infection or an uninfected control (not recorded which). J is TRBJ2-5 and V is TRBV7-9; possibly TRBD1 or TRBD2 for D (5 bases each). Material: whole blood. As DNA, the CDR3 is TGTGCCAGCAGCTCCGGGACGGGAGAGACCCAGTACTTC. Amino acid sequence: CASSSGTGETQYF. The entire variable domain, with the rest obtained from reference TRBV7-9 and TRBJ2-5, is as follows: DTGVSQNPRHKITKRGQNVTFRCDPISEHNRLYWYRQTLGQGPEFLTYFQNEAQLEKSRLLSDRFSAERPKGSFSTLEIQRTEQGDSAMYLCASSSGTGETQYFGPGTRLLVL.